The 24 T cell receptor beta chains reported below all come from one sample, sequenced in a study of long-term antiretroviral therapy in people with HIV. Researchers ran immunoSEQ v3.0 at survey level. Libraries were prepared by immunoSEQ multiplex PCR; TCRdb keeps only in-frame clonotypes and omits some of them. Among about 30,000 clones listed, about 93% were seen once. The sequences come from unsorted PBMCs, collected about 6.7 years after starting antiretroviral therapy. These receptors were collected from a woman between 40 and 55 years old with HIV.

The CDR3 bases are TGTGCCAGCTCACCAGGCAGATCGAACACTGAAGCTTTCTTT. Encoded protein: CASSPGRSNTEAFF. The V call is TRBV18, the J call TRBJ1-1, with D uncertain. Germline V CDR1 and CDR2: KGHSH, LQKENI. The CDR3 runs to 14 residues. The V gene lost 2 bases and the J gene lost 1 base, with 8 bases spanning the gap.

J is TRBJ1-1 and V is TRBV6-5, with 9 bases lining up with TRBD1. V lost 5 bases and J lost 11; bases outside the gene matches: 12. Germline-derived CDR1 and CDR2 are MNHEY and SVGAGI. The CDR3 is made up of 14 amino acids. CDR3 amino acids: CASSKNRDRVRAFF. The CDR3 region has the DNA TGTGCCAGCAGTAAAAACCGGGACAGGGTTAGGGCTTTCTTT.

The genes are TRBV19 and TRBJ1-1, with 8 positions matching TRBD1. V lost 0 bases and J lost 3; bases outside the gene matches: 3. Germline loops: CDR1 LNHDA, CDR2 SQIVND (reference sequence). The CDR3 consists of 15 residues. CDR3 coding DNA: TGTGCCAGTAGTATAGAGAAGACAGGGGACACTGAAGCTTTCTTT. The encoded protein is CASSIEKTGDTEAFF.

In DNA form, the CDR3 reads TGTGCCAGCAGTTACGGACAGGGTGGGAGTGAAAAACTGTTTTTT. It yields the protein CASSYGQGGSEKLFF. The chain has TRBV6-6 and TRBJ1-4; 8 nucleotides align to TRBD1. CDR3 length: 15 amino acids. V shed 2 bases and J 7 bases; nucleotides not matched to a gene: 6. Germline loops: CDR1 MNHNY, CDR2 SVGAGI (reference sequence).

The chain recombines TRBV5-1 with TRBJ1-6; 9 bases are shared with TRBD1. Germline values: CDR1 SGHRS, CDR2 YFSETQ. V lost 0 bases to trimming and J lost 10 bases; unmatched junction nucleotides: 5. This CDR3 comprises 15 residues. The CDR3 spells CASSLAGTGYSPLHF. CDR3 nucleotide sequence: TGCGCCAGCAGCTTGGCCGGGACAGGGTACTCACCCCTCCACTTT.

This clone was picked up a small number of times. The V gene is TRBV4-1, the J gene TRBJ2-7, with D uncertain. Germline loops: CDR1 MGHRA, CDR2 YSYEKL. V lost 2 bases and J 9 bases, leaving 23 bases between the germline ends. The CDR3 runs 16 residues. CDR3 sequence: CASSQPREQPKAGQYF. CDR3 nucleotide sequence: TGCGCCAGCAGCCAACCGAGAGAACAGCCGAAGGCAGGGCAGTACTTC.

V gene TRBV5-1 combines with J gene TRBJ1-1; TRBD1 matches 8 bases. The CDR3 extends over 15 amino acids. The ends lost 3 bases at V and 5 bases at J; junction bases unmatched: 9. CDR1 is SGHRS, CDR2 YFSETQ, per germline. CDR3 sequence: CASSYAGGSGTEAFF. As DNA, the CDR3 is TGCGCCAGCAGCTACGCAGGGGGCTCGGGAACTGAAGCTTTCTTT.

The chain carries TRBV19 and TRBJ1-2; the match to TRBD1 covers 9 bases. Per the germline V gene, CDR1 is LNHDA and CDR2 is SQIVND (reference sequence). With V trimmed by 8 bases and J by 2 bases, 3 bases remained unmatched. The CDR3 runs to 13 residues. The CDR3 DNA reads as TGTGCCAGTCGACAGGGGGGCAACTATGGCTACACCTTC. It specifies CASRQGGNYGYTF.

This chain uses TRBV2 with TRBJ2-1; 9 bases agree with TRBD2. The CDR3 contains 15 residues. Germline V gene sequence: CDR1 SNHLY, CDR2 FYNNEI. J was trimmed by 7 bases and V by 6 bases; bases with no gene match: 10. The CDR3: CASSKGSGGLNEQFF. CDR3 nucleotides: TGTGCCAGCAGCAAAGGGAGCGGGGGGTTGAATGAGCAGTTCTTC.

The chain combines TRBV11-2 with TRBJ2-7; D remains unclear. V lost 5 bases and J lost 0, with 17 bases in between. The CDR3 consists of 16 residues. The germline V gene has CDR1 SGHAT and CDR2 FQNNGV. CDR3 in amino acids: CASSAPENPFSYEQYF. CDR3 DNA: TGTGCCAGCAGCGCCCCCGAGAACCCCTTCTCCTACGAGCAGTACTTC. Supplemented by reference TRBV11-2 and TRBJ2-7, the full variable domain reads EAGVAQSPRYKIIEKRQSVAFWCNPISGHATLYWYQQILGQGPKLLIQFQNNGVVDDSQLPKDRFSAERLKGVDSTLKIQPAKLEDSAVYLCASSAPENPFSYEQYFGPGTRLTVT.

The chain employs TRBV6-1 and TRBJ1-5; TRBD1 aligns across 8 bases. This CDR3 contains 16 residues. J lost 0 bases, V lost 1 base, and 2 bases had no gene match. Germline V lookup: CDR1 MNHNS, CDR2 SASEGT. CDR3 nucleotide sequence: TGTGCCAGCAGTGAAGAGGGACAGGCTAGCAATCAGCCCCAGCATTTT. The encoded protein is CASSEEGQASNQPQHF.

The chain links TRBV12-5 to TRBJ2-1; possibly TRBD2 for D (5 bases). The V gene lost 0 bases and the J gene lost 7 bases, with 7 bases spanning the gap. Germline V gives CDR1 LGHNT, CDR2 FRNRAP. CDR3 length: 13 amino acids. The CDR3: CASGLVDWNEQFF. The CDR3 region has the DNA TGTGCTAGTGGTTTGGTGGACTGGAATGAGCAGTTCTTC.

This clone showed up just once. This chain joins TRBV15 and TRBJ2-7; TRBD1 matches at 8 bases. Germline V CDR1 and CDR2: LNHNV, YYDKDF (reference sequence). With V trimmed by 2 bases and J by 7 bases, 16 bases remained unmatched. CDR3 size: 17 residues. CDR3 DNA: TGTGCCACCAGCAGAATCCGACAGGGGACCTGGCCTACTGAGCAGTACTTC. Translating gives CATSRIRQGTWPTEQYF.

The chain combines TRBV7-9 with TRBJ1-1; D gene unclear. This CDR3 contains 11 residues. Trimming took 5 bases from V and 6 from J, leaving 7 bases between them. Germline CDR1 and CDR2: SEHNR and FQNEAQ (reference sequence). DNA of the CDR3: TGTGCCAGCAGCCCCGGGGCTGAAGCTTTCTTT. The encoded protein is CASSPGAEAFF.

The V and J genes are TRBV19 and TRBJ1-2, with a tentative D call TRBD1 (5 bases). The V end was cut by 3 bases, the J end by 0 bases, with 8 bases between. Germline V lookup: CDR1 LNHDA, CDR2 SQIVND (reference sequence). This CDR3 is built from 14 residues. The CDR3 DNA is TGTGCCAGTAGTATGACGACAGCTAACTATGGCTACACCTTC. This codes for CASSMTTANYGYTF.

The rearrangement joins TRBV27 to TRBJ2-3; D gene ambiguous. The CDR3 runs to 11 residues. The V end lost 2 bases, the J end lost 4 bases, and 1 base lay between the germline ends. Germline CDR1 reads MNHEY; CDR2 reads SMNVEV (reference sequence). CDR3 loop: CASSLADTQYF. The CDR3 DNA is TGTGCCAGCAGTTTAGCAGATACGCAGTATTTT.

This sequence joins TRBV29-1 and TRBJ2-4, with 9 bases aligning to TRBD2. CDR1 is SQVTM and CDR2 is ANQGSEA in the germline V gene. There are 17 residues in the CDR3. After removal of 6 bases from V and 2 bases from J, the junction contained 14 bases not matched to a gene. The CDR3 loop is CSVFWAGGPLSKNIQYF. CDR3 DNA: TGCAGCGTCTTTTGGGCGGGGGGGCCCCTATCCAAAAACATTCAGTACTTC.

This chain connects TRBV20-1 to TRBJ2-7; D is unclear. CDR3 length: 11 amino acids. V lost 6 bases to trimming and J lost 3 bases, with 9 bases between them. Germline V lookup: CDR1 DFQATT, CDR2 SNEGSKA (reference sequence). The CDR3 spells CSAGGFYEQYF. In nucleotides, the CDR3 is TGCAGTGCCGGCGGCTTCTACGAGCAGTACTTC.

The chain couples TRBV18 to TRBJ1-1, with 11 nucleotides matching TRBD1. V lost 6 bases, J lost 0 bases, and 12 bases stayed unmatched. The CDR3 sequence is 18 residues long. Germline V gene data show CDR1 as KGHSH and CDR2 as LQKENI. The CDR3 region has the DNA TGTGCCAGCTCTCCCTTTGGACAGGGGGCTAATATGAACACTGAAGCTTTCTTT. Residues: CASSPFGQGANMNTEAFF.

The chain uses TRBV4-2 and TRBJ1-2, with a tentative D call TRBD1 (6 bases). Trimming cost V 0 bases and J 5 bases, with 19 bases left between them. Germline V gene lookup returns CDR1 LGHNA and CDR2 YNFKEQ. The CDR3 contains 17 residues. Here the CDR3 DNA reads TGTGCCAGCAGCCAAGATCAGATAGGGGGGTATTGGTATGGCTACACCTTC. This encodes CASSQDQIGGYWYGYTF.

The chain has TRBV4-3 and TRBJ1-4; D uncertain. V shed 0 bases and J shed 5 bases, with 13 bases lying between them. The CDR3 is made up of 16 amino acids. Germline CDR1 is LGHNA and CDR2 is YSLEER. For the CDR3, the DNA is TGCGCCAGCAGCCAAGATGGAGTAAGGTTAAATGAAAAACTGTTTTTT. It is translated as CASSQDGVRLNEKLFF.

CDR3 in DNA: TGTGCCAGCAGCCCTACCACAGGGGGAGGCCACGAGCAGTACTTC. It is translated as CASSPTTGGGHEQYF. The chain couples TRBV7-8 to TRBJ2-7, with TRBD1 matching over 8 bases. This CDR3 comprises 15 residues. J was trimmed by 5 bases and V by 5 bases; bases with no gene match: 11. Looked up from germline, CDR1 is SGHVS and CDR2 is FQNEAQ.

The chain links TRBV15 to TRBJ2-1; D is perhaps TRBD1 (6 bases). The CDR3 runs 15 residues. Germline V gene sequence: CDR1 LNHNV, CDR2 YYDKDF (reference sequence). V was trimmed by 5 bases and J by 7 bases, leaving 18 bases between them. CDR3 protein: CATSPQQTGSNEQFF. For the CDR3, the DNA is TGTGCCACCAGCCCGCAACAAACAGGGAGTAATGAGCAGTTCTTC.

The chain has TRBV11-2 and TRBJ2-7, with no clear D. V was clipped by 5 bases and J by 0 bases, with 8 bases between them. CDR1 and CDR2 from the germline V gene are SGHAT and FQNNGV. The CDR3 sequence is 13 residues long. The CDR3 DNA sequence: TGTGCCAGCAGCCAGGCCCCCTCCTACGAGCAGTACTTC. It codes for CASSQAPSYEQYF.